The rows below give T cell receptor beta chains drawn from one sample of a study of response to subunit inactivated influenza vaccine. One entry per CDR3 protein results from TCRdb running MiXCR on the RT-PCR reads. This table holds approximately 520,000 distinct CDR3 sequences, approximately 15% found once. Sequences were derived from CD4+ T cells sorted from PBMCs, sampled roughly 24 months after vaccination. Receptor source: a man in his fifties or sixties who received an inactivated influenza vaccine. Each CDR3 is given with its conserved first and last residue. Fields, in order: D gene, CDR3 length, V gene, clone size, J gene, CDR3 DNA, CDR3 protein. D genes are given only for firm matches. Only some rows state a clone size, as once, few, many or a class for expanded clones.

>-|13|TRBV20-1|-|TRBJ1-1
TGCAGTGCTAGGAGTAGCAAGAACACTGAAGCTTTCTTT
CSARSSKNTEAFF
>-|16|TRBV5-5|few|TRBJ1-6
TGTGCCAGCAGCTTTTACCCCCGGGCGGGAAATTCACCCCTCCACTTT
CASSFYPRAGNSPLHF
>-|12|TRBV6-6|-|TRBJ1-4
TGTGCCAGCACCCGCGGGAGGGAAAAACTGTTTTTT
CASTRGREKLFF
>-|15|TRBV23-1|-|TRBJ2-7
TGCGCCAGCAGTCCCCCCCCCAGGGGTACCTACGAGCAGTACTTC
CASSPPPRGTYEQYF
>-|15|TRBV4-1|-|TRBJ1-2
TGCGCCAGCAGCCAAGCGGGGACGGGTTCTATGAGCTACACCTTC
CASSQAGTGSMSYTF
>-|14|TRBV29-1|-|TRBJ1-1
TGCAGCGGTCGGAGGGGGGGTGGGGACACTGAAGCTTTCTTT
CSGRRGGGDTEAFF
>-|15|TRBV28|few|TRBJ2-7
TGTGCCAGCAGTCCACAGGGGAGGGTCCCCTACGAGCAGTACTTC
CASSPQGRVPYEQYF
>TRBD1|14|TRBV28|-|TRBJ2-7
TGTGCCAGCAGTTTGGACAGGGCTGGTTACGAGCAGTACTTC
CASSLDRAGYEQYF
>TRBD1|14|TRBV2|few|TRBJ2-7
TGTGCCAGCATGTCGGGACAGGGGGATACCAAGCAGTACTTC
CASMSGQGDTKQYF
>-|14|TRBV2|-|TRBJ2-1
TGTGCCAGCAGTGGACTAGTCTCCTACAATGAGCAGTTCTTC
CASSGLVSYNEQFF
>-|16|TRBV3-1|-|TRBJ1-1
TGTGCCAGCAGCCATGACCTCCTTACAGGGAACACTGAAGCTTTCTTT
CASSHDLLTGNTEAFF
>-|13|TRBV10-3|-|TRBJ2-4
TGTGCCATCAGTGCAAAGGGGGGTTCTATTCAGTACTTC
CAISAKGGSIQYF
>-|14|TRBV3-1|few|TRBJ1-1
TGTGCCAGCAGCCTTGGGAAGCTGAACACTGAAGCTTTCTTT
CASSLGKLNTEAFF
>-|13|TRBV25-1|few|TRBJ2-1
TGTGCCAGCAGTGCCACTTCACACAATGAGCAGTTCTTC
CASSATSHNEQFF
>-|12|TRBV29-1|many|TRBJ1-1
TGCAGCGCAATGACAGTGAACACTGAAGCTTTCTTT
CSAMTVNTEAFF
>-|13|TRBV5-1|-|TRBJ1-1
TGCGCCAGCAGCTTGACCCGCAACACTGAAGCTTTCTTT
CASSLTRNTEAFF
>-|16|TRBV10-3|-|TRBJ2-3
TGTGCCATCAGTGAGTTGAGTAGCTCGGGCACAGATACGCAGTATTTT
CAISELSSSGTDTQYF